The 30 T cell receptor beta chains given below trace back to one sample, sequenced in a study of EBV T-cell therapy then PD-1 blockade in nasopharyngeal carcinoma (TCRdb year 2021). The library was obtained by the immunoSEQ multiplex PCR assay. TCRdb's version of the immuneACCESS table is confined to in-frame rearrangements and falls short of the full clone set. An unresolved V gene accounts for under half of the shortfall where checked; the remainder is of unknown origin. Here the sample has about 21,000 clones; under 90% occur a single time. The top ten hold under 35% of the sample. The meaning of the sample's time point label: 266 days after commencement of treatment, after nivolumab therapy. The treatment or condition label for this specimen denotes: AdE1-LMPpoly-expanded autologous EBV-specific T-cell therapy followed by anti-PD-1 nivolumab. Their specific antigens are unknown. Sequencing was performed on CD8+ T cells from blood, taken at approximately day 260 from a patient whose treatment included autologous EBV-specific T cells and nivolumab. These receptors all stem from a man aged 40-49 years with nasopharyngeal carcinoma.

In this sample, this clone is medium-sized. The same CDR3 arises from other DNA sequences in this sample as well. This chain uses TRBV27 with TRBJ1-2; TRBD1 matches 9 bases. Unmatched junction bases numbered 3, after V lost 3 bases and J lost 4 bases. The CDR3 spans 14 residues. The germline gives CDR1 MNHEY, CDR2 SMNVEV (reference sequence). CDR3: CASSFGQGIYGYTF. CDR3 nucleotide sequence: TGTGCCAGCAGTTTTGGACAGGGGATCTATGGCTACACCTTC.

The chain uses TRBV7-9 and TRBJ1-2, with D perhaps matching TRBD1 (6 bases). The germline V and J ends were trimmed by 2 bases and 8 bases, with 18 bases remaining between them. The CDR3 length is 15 residues. The germline gives CDR1 SEHNR, CDR2 FQNEAQ (reference sequence). The CDR3 region is CASSLRGRGSDGYTF. The CDR3 DNA is TGTGCCAGCAGCTTACGTGGCAGGGGATCAGACGGCTACACCTTC.

The chain couples TRBV28 to TRBJ1-6; 9 nucleotides agree with TRBD1. Germline values: CDR1 MDHEN, CDR2 SYDVKM. This CDR3 comprises 14 residues. V lost 4 bases, J lost 7 bases, and 2 bases stayed unmatched. CDR3 region: CASSWTGDNSPLHF. The CDR3 DNA is TGTGCCAGCAGTTGGACAGGGGACAATTCACCCCTCCACTTT.

The CDR3 loop is CASSDEGANSPLHF. The CDR3 DNA reads TGTGCCAGCAGTGATGAAGGAGCTAATTCACCCCTCCACTTT. The chain links TRBV6-4 to TRBJ1-6; D is unresolved. The CDR3 spans 14 residues. CDR1 is MRHNA and CDR2 is SNTAGT in the germline V gene. V was shortened by 3 bases and J by 6 bases, with 9 bases between the two germline ends.

The rearrangement uses TRBV6-2 or TRBV6-3 and TRBJ1-6, with 9 bases matching TRBD1. Unmatched junction bases numbered 10, after V lost 6 bases and J lost 7 bases. Germline loops: CDR1 MNHEY, CDR2 SVGEGT. The CDR3 sequence is 16 residues long. CDR3 loop: CASSSDAGQGNSPLHF. The DNA of the CDR3 is TGTGCCAGCAGCTCGGACGCGGGACAGGGCAATTCACCCCTCCACTTT.

A few counts support this clone. The rearrangement uses TRBV10-3 and TRBJ2-3; 11 bases match TRBD2. The CDR3 loop spans 18 amino acids. The V gene's germline CDR1 is ENHRY and CDR2 SYGVKD. Trimming took 1 base from V and 3 from J; bases not matched to a gene: 9. The CDR3 bases are TGTGCCATCAGTGAGTTTCTAGCGGGGGGTCCCATAACAGATACGCAGTATTTT. Protein sequence: CAISEFLAGGPITDTQYF.

This clone was detected a few times. This rearrangement joins TRBV13 to TRBJ2-5, with a tentative D call TRBD1 (5 bases). CDR1 and CDR2 from the germline V gene are PRHDT and FYEKMQ (reference sequence). V lost 3 bases and J 4 bases, leaving 9 bases between the germline ends. The length of the CDR3 is 13 residues. The CDR3 here is CASSFQGLETQYF. As DNA, the CDR3 is TGTGCCAGCAGCTTCCAGGGCTTAGAGACCCAGTACTTC.

This clone was seen a handful of times. This rearrangement joins TRBV7-9 to TRBJ2-7; no reliable D call. This CDR3 is built from 11 residues. Trimming pared 10 bases from V and 7 bases from J, leaving 14 bases between. The germline V gene encodes CDR1 SEHNR and CDR2 FQNEAQ (reference sequence). The CDR3 DNA sequence: TGTGCCAACTGGTCCACCGCGGAGCAGTACTTC. Protein product: CANWSTAEQYF.

The chain is built from TRBV29-1 and TRBJ1-2, with 7 bases identical to TRBD1. This CDR3 has 12 residues. Germline values: CDR1 SQVTM, CDR2 ANQGSEA. The J segment lost 0 bases and the V segment lost 7 bases, leaving 2 bases of the junction unmatched. This chain's CDR3 is CSGDRANYGYTF. Here the CDR3 DNA reads TGCAGCGGTGACAGGGCTAACTATGGCTACACCTTC.

V usage is TRBV2 and J usage is TRBJ1-1; the D is unclear. The CDR3 totals 11 residues. The germline gives CDR1 SNHLY, CDR2 FYNNEI. The ends were cut back, 10 bases at V and 10 bases at J, with 16 bases in the middle. The CDR3 nucleotides are TGTGCCACCACGTCGAGCATAGGAGCTTTCTTT. Translating gives CATTSSIGAFF.

This chain links TRBV6-5 with TRBJ1-5; D gene ambiguous. Per the germline V gene, CDR1 is MNHEY and CDR2 is SVGAGI. This CDR3 spans 13 amino acids. Trimming pared 7 bases from V and 6 bases from J, leaving 13 bases between. This chain's CDR3 is CASTKGWGQPQHF. As DNA, the CDR3 is TGTGCCAGCACCAAAGGGTGGGGTCAGCCCCAGCATTTT.

The J gene is TRBJ1-4, the V gene TRBV6-1, with 8 bases lining up with TRBD1. Germline assignment: CDR1 MNHNS and CDR2 SASEGT. The CDR3 length is 13 residues. Trimming removed 0 bases from V and 15 bases from J; junction bases left unmatched: 6. The CDR3 nucleotides read TGTGCCAGCAGTGAAGCCTTCCAGGGGGCATTGTTTTTT. This codes for CASSEAFQGALFF.

This chain connects TRBV6-2 or TRBV6-3 to TRBJ2-1, with 11 nucleotides matching TRBD1. Germline CDR1 reads MNHEY; CDR2 reads SVGEGT. V lost 5 bases, J lost 4 bases, and 7 bases stayed unmatched. This CDR3 contains 16 residues. The CDR3: CASSAPGTGGYNEQFF. The CDR3 bases are TGTGCCAGCAGTGCCCCCGGGACAGGGGGTTACAATGAGCAGTTCTTC.

The chain carries TRBV4-1 and TRBJ2-3, with 10 bases that match TRBD1. The CDR3 is made up of 18 amino acids. Per the germline V gene, CDR1 is MGHRA and CDR2 is YSYEKL. The V and J ends lost 4 bases and 4 bases, in that order; junction bases with no gene match: 14. The CDR3 sequence is CASSPLLRGTGAADTQYF. The CDR3 nucleotides are TGCGCCAGCAGCCCTCTCTTAAGGGGGACAGGGGCGGCAGATACGCAGTATTTT.

Within the sample, this clone is medium-sized. The chain has TRBV15 and TRBJ1-4; weak D call: TRBD1 (6 bases). V lost 5 bases and J 0 bases, leaving 16 bases between the germline ends. Germline lookup yields CDR1 LNHNV and CDR2 YYDKDF (reference sequence). CDR3 length equals 17 residues. The CDR3 sequence is CATSPRPGGPTNEKLFF. CDR3 bases: TGTGCCACCAGCCCACGCCCCGGGGGCCCAACTAATGAAAAACTGTTTTTT.

The chain uses TRBV29-1 and TRBJ1-1; tentatively, D is TRBD1 (6 bases). CDR1 is SQVTM and CDR2 is ANQGSEA in the germline V gene. The V end lost 3 bases, the J end lost 9 bases, and 20 bases lay between the germline ends. The CDR3 extends over 14 amino acids. For the CDR3, the DNA is TGCAGCGTTGATCTCTCCGGACAGTCTACTAAAGCTTTCTTT. Its protein is CSVDLSGQSTKAFF. The full variable domain, in which reference TRBV29-1 and TRBJ1-1 provide the parts outside the CDR3, is SAVISQKPSRDICQRGTSLTIQCQVDSQVTMMFWYRQQPGQSLTLIATANQGSEATYESGFVIDKFPISRPNLTFSTLTVSNMSPEDSSIYLCSVDLSGQSTKAFFGQGTRLTVV.

The chain recombines TRBV24-1 with TRBJ2-7, with 9 bases lining up with TRBD1. V shed 9 bases, J shed 2 bases, and the junction held 4 bases outside the gene matches. The CDR3 contains 13 residues. Germline lookup yields CDR1 KGHDR and CDR2 SFDVKD. The CDR3 coding sequence is TGTGCCACCGGGACAGGGAGCGCCTACGAGCAGTACTTC. Encoded protein: CATGTGSAYEQYF.

The genes are TRBV5-6 and TRBJ2-1; 7 nucleotides agree with TRBD1. V shed 4 bases and J 0 bases; nucleotides not matched to a gene: 7. Germline assignment: CDR1 SGHDT and CDR2 YYEEEE. CDR3 size: 16 residues. This CDR3 reads CASSQQGRYSYNEQFF. The DNA of the CDR3 is TGTGCCAGCAGCCAACAGGGGCGGTACTCCTACAATGAGCAGTTCTTC.

The J gene is TRBJ2-7, the V gene TRBV2, with 9 bases fitting TRBD1. The CDR3 covers 11 residues. The junction had 4 bases not matched to a gene; V was cut back by 10 bases and J by 6 bases. Germline V lookup: CDR1 SNHLY, CDR2 FYNNEI. The CDR3 reads CATMDRGEQYF. The CDR3, as DNA: TGTGCCACCATGGACAGGGGCGAGCAGTACTTC.

V usage is TRBV7-9 and J usage is TRBJ1-3; possible D gene TRBD1, 5 bases. This CDR3 comprises 15 residues. V was clipped by 3 bases and J by 0 bases, with 9 bases between them. CDR1 SEHNR and CDR2 FQNEAQ come from the germline V gene (reference sequence). CDR3 coding DNA: TGTGCCAGCAGCTTGGGCAGGGACTCTGGAAACACCATATATTTT. Amino acids: CASSLGRDSGNTIYF.

J is TRBJ1-5 and V is TRBV27; D is unresolved. The CDR3 is 15 residues long. Germline lookup yields CDR1 MNHEY and CDR2 SMNVEV (reference sequence). Trimming removed 0 bases from V and 0 bases from J, with 6 bases in between. CDR3 protein: CASSLSINSNQPQHF. As DNA, the CDR3 is TGTGCCAGCAGTTTATCGATAAATAGCAATCAGCCCCAGCATTTT.

The rearrangement uses TRBV4-2 and TRBJ1-2; D might be TRBD1 (5 bases). Germline values: CDR1 LGHNA, CDR2 YNFKEQ. The CDR3 loop spans 16 amino acids. The V gene lost 1 base and the J gene lost 3 bases, with 15 bases spanning the gap. The CDR3 loop reads CASSQAAGDSYYGYTF. The CDR3 DNA reads TGTGCCAGCAGCCAAGCCGCGGGGGATTCCTACTATGGCTACACCTTC.

V gene TRBV12-3 or TRBV12-4 combines with J gene TRBJ1-2; D possibly corresponds to TRBD1 (5 bases). The CDR3 runs 12 residues. V was clipped by 7 bases and J by 8 bases, with 14 bases between them. CDR3 coding DNA: TGTGCCAGCAACTCCGGGGCTGAAGGCTACACCTTC. Its protein is CASNSGAEGYTF.

In this sample, this clone turned up once. This chain connects TRBV28 to TRBJ1-5, with a tentative D call TRBD1 (5 bases). Trimming left V 4 bases short and J 4 bases short, with 11 bases between. Germline-derived CDR1 and CDR2 are MDHEN and SYDVKM. This CDR3 contains 14 residues. CDR3 amino acids: CASSSGTDNQPQHF. For the CDR3, the DNA is TGTGCCAGCAGTTCGGGGACGGATAATCAGCCCCAGCATTTT.

Here the CDR3 reads CSVETGTGLTQYF. The CDR3 region has the DNA TGCAGCGTTGAAACCGGGACAGGGTTGACCCAGTACTTC. The rearrangement joins TRBV29-1 to TRBJ2-5; 9 positions match TRBD1. V was pared by 2 bases and J by 7 bases, with 5 bases of the junction left unmatched. Germline CDR1 and CDR2: SQVTM and ANQGSEA. The CDR3 contains 13 residues.

The chain carries TRBV19 and TRBJ2-7; no reliable D call. This CDR3 spans 14 amino acids. The ends were cut back, 1 base at V and 1 base at J, with 8 bases in the middle. Germline V gives CDR1 LNHDA, CDR2 SQIVND (reference sequence). As DNA, the CDR3 is TGTGCCAGTAGTATAGGGGGTCCTTCCTACGAGCAGTACTTC. This translates into CASSIGGPSYEQYF.

The J gene is TRBJ2-1, the V gene TRBV15, with 12 bases fitting TRBD2. V was pared by 1 base and J by 6 bases, with 10 bases of the junction left unmatched. The CDR3 is made up of 18 amino acids. Germline CDR1 is LNHNV and CDR2 is YYDKDF (reference sequence). The CDR3 region has the DNA TGTGCCACCAGCAGAGGGTTGCGGGTGGGACTAGCGGGCAATGAGCAGTTCTTC. It translates to CATSRGLRVGLAGNEQFF.

The chain joins TRBV12-3 or TRBV12-4 to TRBJ2-1, with unresolved D. V lost 2 bases to trimming and J lost 10 bases, with 9 bases between them. This CDR3 has 12 residues. CDR3 nucleotides: TGTGCCAGCAGTTTAAAGCAGCCCGAGCAGTTCTTC. Translation: CASSLKQPEQFF.

The chain employs TRBV5-1 and TRBJ2-7; the match to TRBD1 covers 10 bases. The CDR3 runs to 15 residues. Germline V gives CDR1 SGHRS, CDR2 YFSETQ. Trimming took 0 bases from V and 2 from J; bases not matched to a gene: 2. CDR3 nucleotide sequence: TGCGCCAGCAGCTTGGACGGACAGGGGGCCTACGAGCAGTACTTC. Its translation: CASSLDGQGAYEQYF.

The J gene is TRBJ1-4, the V gene TRBV15, with D unresolved. CDR1 is LNHNV, CDR2 YYDKDF, per germline (reference sequence). The germline V and J ends were trimmed by 4 bases and 6 bases, with 3 bases remaining between them. CDR3 length equals 11 residues. Here the CDR3 reads CATSTDEKLFF. Here the CDR3 DNA reads TGTGCCACCAGCACAGATGAAAAACTGTTTTTT.